This T cell receptor beta chain was obtained from a study of T cell repertoires in cytomegalovirus infection. Study in general: CMV infection plus the matching HLA type was flagged by public TCR beta signatures.

Study results and limitations: Summed public TCR beta family frequency identified CMV carriers bearing the relevant HLA.

Concerning this clonotype: Its antigen is undetermined.

One entry per CDR3 protein, called by TCRdb with MiXCR from the reads. The top ten hold about 3% of the sample, which has over 150,000 distinct CDR3 sequences, roughly a fifth seen once. CDR3 length: 15 residues. Germline lookup yields CDR1 MNHNS and CDR2 SASEGT. The V gene lost 0 bases and the J gene lost 9 bases, with 18 bases spanning the gap. This TCR was recovered from a human donor in good health (CMV status not recorded). Some clones in this sample may be carry-over from other donors' samples. This sequence joins TRBV6-1 and TRBJ2-7; D is perhaps TRBD2 (6 bases). Sequenced input: PBMCs. The CDR3 protein is CASSEASGIGGRQYF. The CDR3 nucleotides are TGTGCCAGCAGTGAAGCATCCGGCATTGGGGGGAGGCAGTACTTC.